This TCR beta chain was sequenced in a study of T cells in tuberculosis. The V end was cut by 3 bases, the J end by 3 bases, with 17 bases between. CDR1 and CDR2 (germline): WNHNN, SYGVQD (reference sequence). CDR3 length equals 16 residues. Only in-frame clones appear in the TCRdb table, and some are missing; sequencing was by immunoSEQ multiplex PCR. The sample yields 20,000 to 25,000 clones, around 97% seen once. This chain connects TRBV10-1 to TRBJ1-1; D possibly corresponds to TRBD1 (6 bases). The source material was PBMCs. The receptor was isolated from a donor aged 5-35 years with latent tuberculosis or without tuberculosis infection. For the CDR3, the DNA is TGCGCCAGCAGTGACAGGGGCTACGAAGTCTACACTGAAGCTTTCTTT. This codes for CASSDRGYEVYTEAFF.